Below are 11 T cell receptor beta chains sequenced from a single sample in a study of T-cell memory formation after mild COVID-19. TCRdb reprocessed the 5' RACE reads via MiXCR and lists one record per CDR3 protein. The data contain roughly 190,000 distinct CDR3 sequences, around 30% of them singletons. Sequences were obtained from PBMCs or a T cell subset sorted from them (not recorded which). These receptor sequences come from an adult woman who had mild COVID-19 (a few samples of this study predate the infection). Cell type and time point are not known.

This clonotype has only a few counts. The CDR3 nucleotides read TGTGCCAGCAGCGTAGGCGGTAGCGGGGACAATGAGCAGTTCTTC. It yields the protein CASSVGGSGDNEQFF. The chain is built from TRBV9 and TRBJ2-1, with 8 nucleotides matching TRBD2. This CDR3 region has 15 residues. V was pared by 0 bases and J by 5 bases, with 4 bases of the junction left unmatched. Germline V gene lookup returns CDR1 SGDLS and CDR2 YYNGEE.

V usage is TRBV7-8 and J usage is TRBJ2-1; 7 nucleotides match TRBD2. The V and J ends lost 1 base and 0 bases, in that order; junction bases with no gene match: 12. Germline V CDR1 and CDR2: SGHVS, FQNEAQ. The CDR3 has 19 amino acids. DNA for the CDR3: TGTGCCAGCAGCTTAGGTCTTTTGGGCGGGGGAAGCTCCTACAATGAGCAGTTCTTC. This encodes CASSLGLLGGGSSYNEQFF.

This clonotype showed up just a few times. J is TRBJ2-2 and V is TRBV4-3; 7 nucleotides agree with TRBD1. The V and J ends lost 0 bases and 3 bases, in that order; junction bases with no gene match: 10. CDR1 is LGHNA, CDR2 YSLEER, per germline. CDR3 length equals 18 residues. CDR3 sequence (DNA): TGCGCCAGCAGCCAAGAATTGGGCCAGGGGGATTACACCGGGGAGCTGTTTTTT. It is translated as CASSQELGQGDYTGELFF.

The genes are TRBV6-5 and TRBJ2-1, with TRBD2 as a possible D gene (6 bases). The CDR3 runs to 13 residues. Trimming took off 8 bases at V and 6 bases at J, with 14 bases between the two ends. Germline values: CDR1 MNHEY, CDR2 SVGAGI. This CDR3 is CASLGRDSNEQFF. The CDR3, as DNA: TGTGCCAGCTTGGGCAGGGACTCCAATGAGCAGTTCTTC.

V usage is TRBV20-1 and J usage is TRBJ1-5, with D unresolved. Germline assignment: CDR1 DFQATT and CDR2 SNEGSKA (reference sequence). The V gene lost 0 bases and the J gene lost 1 base, with 4 bases spanning the gap. This CDR3 region has 13 residues. This CDR3 reads CSARDRSNQPQHF. Written as DNA, the CDR3 is TGCAGTGCTAGAGATCGGAGCAATCAGCCCCAGCATTTT.

The CDR3 sequence is CASSVARASGELFF. CDR3 coding DNA: TGTGCCAGCAGCGTAGCCAGGGCGTCGGGGGAGCTGTTTTTT. The chain joins TRBV9 to TRBJ2-2; weak D call: TRBD1 (5 bases). This CDR3 is built from 14 residues. Germline assignment: CDR1 SGDLS and CDR2 YYNGEE. Between the trimmed V and J ends, which lost 0 bases and 8 bases, there was a span of 11 bases.

The chain recombines TRBV12-3 or TRBV12-4 with TRBJ1-1; TRBD1 might be the D (5 bases). The CDR3 covers 13 residues. V shed 3 bases and J shed 7 bases, with 12 bases lying between them. In nucleotides, the CDR3 is TGTGCCAGCAGTTTGGGGGTAGGCAGTGAAGCTTTCTTT. Translated, it gives CASSLGVGSEAFF.

The rearrangement joins TRBV20-1 to TRBJ2-5, with 7 bases lining up with TRBD1. The CDR3 is 13 amino acids. Germline loops: CDR1 DFQATT, CDR2 SNEGSKA (reference sequence). J lost 1 base, V lost 5 bases, and 4 bases had no gene match. CDR3: CSAEGQPQETQYF. The CDR3 DNA reads TGCAGTGCTGAGGGACAGCCCCAAGAGACCCAGTACTTC.

This chain joins TRBV6-1 and TRBJ2-7, with D hard to call. This CDR3 region has 10 residues. CDR1 MNHNS and CDR2 SASEGT come from the germline V gene. V was pared by 1 base and J by 7 bases, with 2 bases between. This chain's CDR3 is CASSEGEQYF. CDR3 in DNA: TGTGCCAGCAGTGAAGGGGAGCAGTACTTC.

This clonotype was counted a few times. This rearrangement joins TRBV27 to TRBJ2-5; D gene uncertain. Trimming stripped 5 bases from V and 5 bases from J, with 6 bases between. Germline V lookup: CDR1 MNHEY, CDR2 SMNVEV (reference sequence). This CDR3 has 11 amino acids. CDR3 DNA: TGTGCCAGCAGTCCCCCTGAGACCCAGTACTTC. This sequence encodes CASSPPETQYF.

V usage is TRBV10-3 and J usage is TRBJ1-5; D gene ambiguous. CDR1 and CDR2 (germline): ENHRY, SYGVKD. This CDR3 has 14 residues. V was clipped by 0 bases and J by 2 bases, with 5 bases between them. The CDR3 is CAISESAGNQPQHF. In DNA, the CDR3 is TGTGCCATCAGTGAGTCGGCAGGCAATCAGCCCCAGCATTTT.